This T cell receptor beta chain originates from a study of blood T cell repertoires in COVID-19. The overall study: Whether acute or convalescent, the COVID-19 samples came from the United States, Italy and Spain. In each case, the material was cDNA or gDNA derived from T cells, B-cell-depleted T cells, or PBMCs.

Study processing details: Cell counts per sample came from amplifying reference gene primers. Only in-frame clones appear in the TCRdb table, and some are missing; sequencing was by immunoSEQ multiplex PCR. That table furnishes V, J and clone size, whereas the DNA furnished D and trimming. The sample comprises around 110,000 clones, 90% of which are singletons, and under 2% rests with the top ten. Specimen: peripheral blood. The receptor was derived from a human donor with active COVID-19. The donor label of this sample is uncertain.

The CDR3 sequence is CASTPTGKNIQYF. The CDR3 nucleotides read TGTGCCAGTACCCCTACAGGGAAAAACATTCAGTACTTC. The chain links TRBV19 to TRBJ2-4; maybe TRBD1 (6 bases). From germline, CDR1 is LNHDA and CDR2 SQIVND (reference sequence). V lost 7 bases and J lost 4, with 11 bases in between. There are 13 residues in the CDR3.